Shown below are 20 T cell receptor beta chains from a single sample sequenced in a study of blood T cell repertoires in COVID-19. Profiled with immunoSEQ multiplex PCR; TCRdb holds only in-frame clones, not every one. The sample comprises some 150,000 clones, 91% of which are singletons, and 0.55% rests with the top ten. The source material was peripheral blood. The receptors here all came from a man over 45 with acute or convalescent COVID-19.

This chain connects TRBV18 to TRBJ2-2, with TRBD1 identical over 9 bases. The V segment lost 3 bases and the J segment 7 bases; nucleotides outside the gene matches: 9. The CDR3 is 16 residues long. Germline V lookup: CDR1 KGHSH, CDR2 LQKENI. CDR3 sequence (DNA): TGTGCCAGCTCACCCGCGACAGGGGGAGCGGACGGGGAGCTGTTTTTT. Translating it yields CASSPATGGADGELFF.

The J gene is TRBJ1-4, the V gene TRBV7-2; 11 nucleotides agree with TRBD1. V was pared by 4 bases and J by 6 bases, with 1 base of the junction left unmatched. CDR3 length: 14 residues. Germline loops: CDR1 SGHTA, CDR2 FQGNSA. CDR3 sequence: CASSWTGGYEKLFF. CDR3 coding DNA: TGTGCCAGCAGCTGGACAGGGGGCTATGAAAAACTGTTTTTT.

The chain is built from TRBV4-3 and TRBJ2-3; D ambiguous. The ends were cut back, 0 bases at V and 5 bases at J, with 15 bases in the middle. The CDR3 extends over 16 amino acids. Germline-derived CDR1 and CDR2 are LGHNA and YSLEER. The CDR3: CASSQDTPVSGDTQYF. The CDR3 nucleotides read TGCGCCAGCAGCCAAGACACCCCTGTCTCCGGAGATACGCAGTATTTT.

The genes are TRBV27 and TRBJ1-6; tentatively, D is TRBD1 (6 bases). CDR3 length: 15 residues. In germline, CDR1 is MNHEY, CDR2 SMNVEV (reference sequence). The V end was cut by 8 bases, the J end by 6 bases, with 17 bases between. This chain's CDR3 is CASGLGGGLNSPLHF. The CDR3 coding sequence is TGTGCCAGCGGCCTAGGGGGGGGACTTAATTCACCCCTCCACTTT.

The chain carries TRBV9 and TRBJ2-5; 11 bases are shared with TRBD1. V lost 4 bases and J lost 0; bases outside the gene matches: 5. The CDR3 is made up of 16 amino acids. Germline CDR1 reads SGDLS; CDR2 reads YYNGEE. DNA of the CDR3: TGTGCCAGCAGCTCTGGGACAGGGGGTTACCAAGAGACCCAGTACTTC. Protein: CASSSGTGGYQETQYF.

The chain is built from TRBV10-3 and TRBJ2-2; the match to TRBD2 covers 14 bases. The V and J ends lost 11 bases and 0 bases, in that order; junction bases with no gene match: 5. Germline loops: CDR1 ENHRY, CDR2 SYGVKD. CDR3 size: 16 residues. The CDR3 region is CAAGTSGGSNTGELFF. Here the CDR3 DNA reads TGTGCCGCCGGGACTAGCGGGGGCTCGAACACCGGGGAGCTGTTTTTT.

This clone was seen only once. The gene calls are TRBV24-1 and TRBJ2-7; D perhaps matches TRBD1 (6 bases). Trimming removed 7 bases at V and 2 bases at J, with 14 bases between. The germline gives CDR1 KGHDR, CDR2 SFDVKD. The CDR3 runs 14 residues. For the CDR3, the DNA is TGTGCCACCAGGGGGGCAGGGAATACCTACGAGCAGTACTTC. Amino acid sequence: CATRGAGNTYEQYF.

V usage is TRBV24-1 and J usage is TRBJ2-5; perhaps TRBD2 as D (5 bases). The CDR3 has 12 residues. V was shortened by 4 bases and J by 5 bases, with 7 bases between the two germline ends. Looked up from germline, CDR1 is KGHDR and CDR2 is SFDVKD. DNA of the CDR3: TGTGCCACCAGTGAGGGCGGGGAGACCCAGTACTTC. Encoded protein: CATSEGGETQYF.

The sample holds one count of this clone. CDR3 residues: CASSDQHFRGGQPQHF. Here the CDR3 DNA reads TGTGCCAGCAGTGACCAGCACTTCAGGGGTGGTCAGCCCCAGCATTTT. The rearrangement links TRBV6-1 to TRBJ1-5; D perhaps matches TRBD1 (6 bases). V dropped 3 bases and J dropped 6 bases, with 18 bases sitting between them. This CDR3 comprises 16 residues. Germline CDR1 is MNHNS and CDR2 is SASEGT.

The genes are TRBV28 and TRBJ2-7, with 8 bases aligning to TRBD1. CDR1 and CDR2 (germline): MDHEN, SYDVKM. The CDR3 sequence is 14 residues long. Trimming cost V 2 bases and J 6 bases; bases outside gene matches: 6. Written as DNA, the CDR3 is TGTGCCAGCAGTTTAGGACAGGGAGTACTCGAGCAGTACTTC. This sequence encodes CASSLGQGVLEQYF.

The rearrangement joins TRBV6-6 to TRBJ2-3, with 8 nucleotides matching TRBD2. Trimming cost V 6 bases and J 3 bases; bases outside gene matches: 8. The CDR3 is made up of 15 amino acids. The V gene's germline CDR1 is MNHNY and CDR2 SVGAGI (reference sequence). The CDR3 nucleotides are TGTGCCAGCAGCCACGTAGCGGGGCTTACAGATACGCAGTATTTT. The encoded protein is CASSHVAGLTDTQYF.

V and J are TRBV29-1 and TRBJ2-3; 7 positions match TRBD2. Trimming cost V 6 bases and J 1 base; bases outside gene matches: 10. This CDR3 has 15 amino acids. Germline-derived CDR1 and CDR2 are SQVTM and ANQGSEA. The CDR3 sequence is CSVTIAGDGTDTQYF. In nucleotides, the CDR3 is TGCAGCGTGACCATCGCGGGAGACGGCACAGATACGCAGTATTTT.

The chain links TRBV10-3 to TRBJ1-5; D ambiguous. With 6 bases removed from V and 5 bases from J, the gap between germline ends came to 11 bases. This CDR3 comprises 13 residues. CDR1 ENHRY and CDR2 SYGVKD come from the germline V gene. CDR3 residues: CAIRHGEDQPQHF. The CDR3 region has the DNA TGTGCCATCAGGCACGGGGAGGATCAGCCCCAGCATTTT.

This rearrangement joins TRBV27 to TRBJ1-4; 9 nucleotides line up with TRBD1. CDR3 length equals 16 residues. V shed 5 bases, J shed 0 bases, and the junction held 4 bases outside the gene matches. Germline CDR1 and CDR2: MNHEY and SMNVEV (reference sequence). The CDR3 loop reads CASSPRQGATNEKLFF. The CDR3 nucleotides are TGTGCCAGCAGTCCGAGACAGGGGGCAACTAATGAAAAACTGTTTTTT.

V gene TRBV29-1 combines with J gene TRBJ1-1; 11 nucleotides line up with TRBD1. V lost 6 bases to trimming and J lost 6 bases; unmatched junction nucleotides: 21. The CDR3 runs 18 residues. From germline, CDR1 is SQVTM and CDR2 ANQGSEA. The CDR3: CSVLPRPRTGGIIAEAFF. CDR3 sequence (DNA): TGCAGCGTCTTACCCCGTCCGCGGACAGGGGGCATTATAGCTGAAGCTTTCTTT.

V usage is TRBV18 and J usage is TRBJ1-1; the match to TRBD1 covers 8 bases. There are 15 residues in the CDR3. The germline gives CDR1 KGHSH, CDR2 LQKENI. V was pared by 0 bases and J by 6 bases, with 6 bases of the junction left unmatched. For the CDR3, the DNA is TGTGCCAGCTCACCACCGGGGGCAGGGGGCGCTGAAGCTTTCTTT. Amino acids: CASSPPGAGGAEAFF.

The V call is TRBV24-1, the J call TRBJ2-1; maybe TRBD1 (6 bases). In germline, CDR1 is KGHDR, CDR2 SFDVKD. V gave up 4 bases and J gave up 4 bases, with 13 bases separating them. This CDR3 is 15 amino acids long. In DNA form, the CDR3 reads TGTGCCACCAGTGAGCCCGGGACAAATTACAATGAGCAGTTCTTC. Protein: CATSEPGTNYNEQFF.

The CDR3 loop is CASHSRGGGNSPLHF. CDR3 DNA: TGTGCCAGCCATTCTCGGGGGGGAGGGAATTCACCCCTCCACTTT. J is TRBJ1-6 and V is TRBV6-5, with D perhaps matching TRBD1 (5 bases). Germline loops: CDR1 MNHEY, CDR2 SVGAGI. V was cut by 8 bases and J by 7 bases, with 18 bases left in between. The CDR3 spans 15 residues.

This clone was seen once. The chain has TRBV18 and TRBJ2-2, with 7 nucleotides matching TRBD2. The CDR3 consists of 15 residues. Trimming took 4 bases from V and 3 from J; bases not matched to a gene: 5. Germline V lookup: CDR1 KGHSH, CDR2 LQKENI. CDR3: CASSLLGGDTGELFF. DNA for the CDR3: TGTGCCAGCTCACTCCTGGGAGGGGACACCGGGGAGCTGTTTTTT.

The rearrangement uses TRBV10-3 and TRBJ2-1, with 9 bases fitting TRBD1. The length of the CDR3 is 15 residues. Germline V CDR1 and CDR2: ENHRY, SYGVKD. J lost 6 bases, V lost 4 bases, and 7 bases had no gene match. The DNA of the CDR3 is TGTGCCATCAGTGCCTCCGGGACAGGGCCCAATGAGCAGTTCTTC. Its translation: CAISASGTGPNEQFF.